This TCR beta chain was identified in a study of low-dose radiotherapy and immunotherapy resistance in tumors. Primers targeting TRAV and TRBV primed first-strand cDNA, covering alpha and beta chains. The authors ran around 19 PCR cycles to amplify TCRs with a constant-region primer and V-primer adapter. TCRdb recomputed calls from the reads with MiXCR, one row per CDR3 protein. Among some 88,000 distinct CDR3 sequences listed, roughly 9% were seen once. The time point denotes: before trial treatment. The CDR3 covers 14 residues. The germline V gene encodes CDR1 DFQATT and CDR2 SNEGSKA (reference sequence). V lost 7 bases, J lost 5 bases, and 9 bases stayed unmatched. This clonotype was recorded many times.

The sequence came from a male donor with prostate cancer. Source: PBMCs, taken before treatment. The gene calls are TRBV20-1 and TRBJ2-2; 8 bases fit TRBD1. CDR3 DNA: TGCAGTGTCTCACGGACAGGGAGAACCGGGGAGCTGTTTTTT. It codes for CSVSRTGRTGELFF.